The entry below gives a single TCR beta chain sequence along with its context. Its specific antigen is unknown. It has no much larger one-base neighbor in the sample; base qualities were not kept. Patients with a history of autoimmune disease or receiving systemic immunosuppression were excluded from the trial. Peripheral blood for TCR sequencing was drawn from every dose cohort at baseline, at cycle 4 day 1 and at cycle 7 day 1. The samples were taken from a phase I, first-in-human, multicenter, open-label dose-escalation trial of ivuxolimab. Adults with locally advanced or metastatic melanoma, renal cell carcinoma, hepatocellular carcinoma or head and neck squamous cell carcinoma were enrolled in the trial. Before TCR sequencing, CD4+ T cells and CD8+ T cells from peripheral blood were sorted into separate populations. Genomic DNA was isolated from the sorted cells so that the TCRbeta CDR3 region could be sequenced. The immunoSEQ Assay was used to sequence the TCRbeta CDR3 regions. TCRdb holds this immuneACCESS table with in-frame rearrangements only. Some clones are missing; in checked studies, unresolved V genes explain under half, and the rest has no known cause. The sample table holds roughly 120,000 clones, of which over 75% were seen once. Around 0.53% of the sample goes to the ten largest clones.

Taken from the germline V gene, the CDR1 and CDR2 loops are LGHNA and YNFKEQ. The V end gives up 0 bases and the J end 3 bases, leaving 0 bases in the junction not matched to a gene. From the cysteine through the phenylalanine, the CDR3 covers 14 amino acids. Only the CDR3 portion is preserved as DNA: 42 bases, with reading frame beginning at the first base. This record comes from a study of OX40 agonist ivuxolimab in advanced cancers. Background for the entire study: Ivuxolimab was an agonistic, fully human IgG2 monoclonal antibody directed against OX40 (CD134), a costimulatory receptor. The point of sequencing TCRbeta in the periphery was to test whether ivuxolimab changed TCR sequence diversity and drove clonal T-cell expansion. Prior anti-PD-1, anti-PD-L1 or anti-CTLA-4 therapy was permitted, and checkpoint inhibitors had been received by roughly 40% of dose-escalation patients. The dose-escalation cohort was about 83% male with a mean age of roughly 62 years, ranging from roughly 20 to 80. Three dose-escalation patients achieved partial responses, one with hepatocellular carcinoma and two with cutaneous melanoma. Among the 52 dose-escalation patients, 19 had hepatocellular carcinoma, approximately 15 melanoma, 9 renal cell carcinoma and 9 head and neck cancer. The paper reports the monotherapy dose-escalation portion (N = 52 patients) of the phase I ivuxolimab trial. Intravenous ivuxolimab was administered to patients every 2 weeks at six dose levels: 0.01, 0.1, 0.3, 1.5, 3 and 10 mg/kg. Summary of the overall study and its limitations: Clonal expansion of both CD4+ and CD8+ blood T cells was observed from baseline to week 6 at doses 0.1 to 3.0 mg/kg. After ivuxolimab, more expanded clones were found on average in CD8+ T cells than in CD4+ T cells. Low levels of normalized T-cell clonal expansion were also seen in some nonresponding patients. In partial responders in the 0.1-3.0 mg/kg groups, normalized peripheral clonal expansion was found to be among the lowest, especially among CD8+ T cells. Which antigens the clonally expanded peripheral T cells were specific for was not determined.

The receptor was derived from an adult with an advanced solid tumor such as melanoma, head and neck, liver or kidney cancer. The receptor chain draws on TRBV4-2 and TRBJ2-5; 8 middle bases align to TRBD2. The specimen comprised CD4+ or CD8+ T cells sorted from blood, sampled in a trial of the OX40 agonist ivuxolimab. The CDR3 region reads CASSQELAEETQYF. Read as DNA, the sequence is TGTGCCAGCAGCCAAGAACTAGCGGAAGAGACCCAGTACTTC.